In this sample, the clone carrying this TCR beta chain turned up a few times. As yet, its antigen is unknown. These data originate in a study of CD4 T cells in relation to SARS-CoV-2 and coronaviruses. CD4+ T cells from unexposed donors were obtained before the COVID-19 pandemic (2011-2018). CD4+ T cells were isolated from the cells after more than nine days of culture. Sequencing was performed with immunoSEQ multiplex PCR; in TCRdb, only in-frame clones are kept and a portion is missing. Of about 30,000 clones detected, approximately 76% appear once; the ten largest clones hold approximately 15%. Germline loops: CDR1 LNHDA, CDR2 SQIVND (reference sequence). This CDR3 comprises 12 residues. Deletions cut 8 bases from V and 3 bases from J, with 11 bases between.

This chain links TRBV19 with TRBJ2-7; D unresolved. Specimen: CD4+ T cells from PBMCs, cultured in vitro. This receptor was taken from a human donor in good health. The CDR3 sequence: CASRSQSYEQYF. CDR3 DNA: TGTGCCAGTCGGAGTCAAAGCTACGAGCAGTACTTC.